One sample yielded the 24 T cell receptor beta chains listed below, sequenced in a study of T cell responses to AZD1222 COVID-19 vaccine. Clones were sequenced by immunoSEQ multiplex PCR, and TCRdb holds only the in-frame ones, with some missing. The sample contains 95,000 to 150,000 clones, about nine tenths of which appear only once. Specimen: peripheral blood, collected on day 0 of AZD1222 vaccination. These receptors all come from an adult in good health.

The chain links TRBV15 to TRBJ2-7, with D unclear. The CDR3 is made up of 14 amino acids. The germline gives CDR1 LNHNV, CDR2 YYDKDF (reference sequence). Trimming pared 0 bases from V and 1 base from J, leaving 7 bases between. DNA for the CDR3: TGTGCCACCAGCAGAGATAGTATTTCCTACGAGCAGTACTTC. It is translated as CATSRDSISYEQYF.

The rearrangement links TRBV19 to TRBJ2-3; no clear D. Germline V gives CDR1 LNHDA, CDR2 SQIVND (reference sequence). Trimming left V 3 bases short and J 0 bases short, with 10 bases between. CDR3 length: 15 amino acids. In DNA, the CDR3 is TGTGCCAGTAGTATTCGTTACCCTAGCACAGATACGCAGTATTTT. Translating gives CASSIRYPSTDTQYF.

The CDR3 reads CASSLDRSEAFF. DNA for the CDR3: TGTGCCAGCAGCTTGGATCGGAGTGAAGCTTTCTTT. The gene calls are TRBV11-3 and TRBJ1-1; D remains ambiguous. Germline values: CDR1 SGHNT, CDR2 YENEEA. This CDR3 has 12 residues. V lost 3 bases and J lost 7, with 9 bases in between. Full variable domain (missing parts from reference TRBV11-3 and TRBJ1-1): EAGVVQSPRYKIIEKKQPVAFWCNPISGHNTLYWYLQNLGQGPELLIRYENEEAVDDSQLPKDRFSAERLKGVDSTLKIQPAELGDSAVYLCASSLDRSEAFFGQGTRLTVV.

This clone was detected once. CDR3 residues: CATRIDSNYGYTF. In DNA, the CDR3 is TGTGCCACCCGGATAGACAGTAACTATGGCTACACCTTC. This chain connects TRBV6-6 to TRBJ1-2; perhaps TRBD1 as D (5 bases). V lost 10 bases, J lost 1 base, and 13 bases lay in between. CDR3 length: 13 residues. Germline CDR1 MNHNY, CDR2 SVGAGI (reference sequence).

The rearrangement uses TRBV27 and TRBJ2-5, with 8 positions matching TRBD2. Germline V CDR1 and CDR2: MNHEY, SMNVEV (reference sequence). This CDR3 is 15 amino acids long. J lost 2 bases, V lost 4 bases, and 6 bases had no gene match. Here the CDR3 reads CASSSLAGGQETQYF. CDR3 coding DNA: TGTGCCAGCAGTTCCCTTGCGGGGGGACAAGAGACCCAGTACTTC.

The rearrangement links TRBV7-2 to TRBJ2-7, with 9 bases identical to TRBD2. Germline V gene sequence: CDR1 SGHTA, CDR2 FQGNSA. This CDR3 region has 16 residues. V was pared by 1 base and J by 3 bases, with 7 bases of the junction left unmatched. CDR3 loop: CASSLDGLASVYEQYF. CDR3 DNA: TGTGCCAGCAGCTTAGACGGACTAGCGTCAGTCTACGAGCAGTACTTC.

The CDR3 DNA reads TGCGCCAGCAGCCTCCAGGGCACCGATACTGAAGCTTTCTTT. Its protein is CASSLQGTDTEAFF. The V gene is TRBV4-3, the J gene TRBJ1-1; tentatively, D is TRBD1 (5 bases). V lost 4 bases to trimming and J lost 5 bases, with 14 bases between them. The CDR3 consists of 14 residues. Germline V gene data show CDR1 as LGHNA and CDR2 as YSLEER.

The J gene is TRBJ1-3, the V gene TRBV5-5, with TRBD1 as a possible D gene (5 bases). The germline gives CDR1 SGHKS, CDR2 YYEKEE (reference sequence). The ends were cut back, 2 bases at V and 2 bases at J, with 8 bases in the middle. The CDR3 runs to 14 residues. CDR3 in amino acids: CASSFGGAGNTIYF. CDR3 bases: TGTGCCAGCAGCTTCGGAGGGGCTGGAAACACCATATATTTT.

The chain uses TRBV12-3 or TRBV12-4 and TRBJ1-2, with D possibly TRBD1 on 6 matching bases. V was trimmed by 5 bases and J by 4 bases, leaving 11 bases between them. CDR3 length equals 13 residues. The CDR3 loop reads CASSRGWTYGYTF. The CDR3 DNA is TGTGCCAGCAGTAGGGGGTGGACCTATGGCTACACCTTC.

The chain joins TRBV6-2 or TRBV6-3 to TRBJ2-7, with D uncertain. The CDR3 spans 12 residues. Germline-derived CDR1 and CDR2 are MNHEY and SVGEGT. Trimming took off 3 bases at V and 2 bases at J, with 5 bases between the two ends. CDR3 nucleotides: TGTGCCAGCAGTTATCGTACCTACGAGCAGTACTTC. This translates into CASSYRTYEQYF.

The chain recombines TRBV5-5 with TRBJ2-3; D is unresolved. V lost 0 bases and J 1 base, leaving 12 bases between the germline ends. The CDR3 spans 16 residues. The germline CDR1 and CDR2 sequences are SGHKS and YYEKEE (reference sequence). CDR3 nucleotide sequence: TGTGCCAGCAGCTTGGCCCCGGGTTGGGGCACAGATACGCAGTATTTT. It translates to CASSLAPGWGTDTQYF. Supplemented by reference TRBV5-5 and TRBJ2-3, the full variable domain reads DAGVTQSPTHLIKTRGQQVTLRCSPISGHKSVSWYQQVLGQGPQFIFQYYEKEERGRGNFPDRFSARQFPNYSSELNVNALLLGDSALYLCASSLAPGWGTDTQYFGPGTRLTVL.

In DNA form, the CDR3 reads TGTGCCAGCAGCCGAGAACAGGGGGGGACTGAAGCTTTCTTT. This sequence encodes CASSREQGGTEAFF. The rearrangement links TRBV28 to TRBJ1-1, with TRBD1 matching over 8 bases. Looked up from germline, CDR1 is MDHEN and CDR2 is SYDVKM. CDR3 length: 14 amino acids. The J segment lost 5 bases and the V segment lost 6 bases, leaving 8 bases of the junction unmatched.

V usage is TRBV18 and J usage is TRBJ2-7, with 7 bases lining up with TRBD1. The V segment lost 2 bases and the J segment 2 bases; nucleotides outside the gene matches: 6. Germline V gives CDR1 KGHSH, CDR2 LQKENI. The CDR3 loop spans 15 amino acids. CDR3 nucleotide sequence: TGTGCCAGCTCACCAACCGCCGGGACAGCCTACGAGCAGTACTTC. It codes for CASSPTAGTAYEQYF.

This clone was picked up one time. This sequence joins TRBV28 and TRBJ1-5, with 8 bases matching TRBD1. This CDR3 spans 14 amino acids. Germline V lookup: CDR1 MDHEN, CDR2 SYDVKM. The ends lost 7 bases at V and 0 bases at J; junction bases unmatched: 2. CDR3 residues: CASTTGGSNQPQHF. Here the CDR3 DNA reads TGTGCCAGCACCACAGGGGGTAGCAATCAGCCCCAGCATTTT.

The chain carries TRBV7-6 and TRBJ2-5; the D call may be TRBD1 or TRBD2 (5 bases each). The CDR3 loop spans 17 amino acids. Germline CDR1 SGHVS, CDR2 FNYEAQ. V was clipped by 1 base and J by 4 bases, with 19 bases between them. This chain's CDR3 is CASSLVPATEGPETQYF. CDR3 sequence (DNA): TGTGCCAGCAGCTTAGTTCCGGCGACAGAGGGGCCAGAGACCCAGTACTTC.

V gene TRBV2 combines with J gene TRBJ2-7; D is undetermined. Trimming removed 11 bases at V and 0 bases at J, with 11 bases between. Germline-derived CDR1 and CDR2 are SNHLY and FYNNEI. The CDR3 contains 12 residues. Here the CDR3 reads CAVGSVSYEQYF. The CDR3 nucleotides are TGTGCCGTAGGGTCTGTCTCCTACGAGCAGTACTTC. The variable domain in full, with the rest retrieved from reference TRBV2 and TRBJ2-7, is EPEVTQTPSHQVTQMGQEVILRCVPISNHLYFYWYRQILGQKVEFLVSFYNNEISEKSEIFDDQFSVERPDGSNFTLKIRSTKLEDSAMYFCAVGSVSYEQYFGPGTRLTVT.

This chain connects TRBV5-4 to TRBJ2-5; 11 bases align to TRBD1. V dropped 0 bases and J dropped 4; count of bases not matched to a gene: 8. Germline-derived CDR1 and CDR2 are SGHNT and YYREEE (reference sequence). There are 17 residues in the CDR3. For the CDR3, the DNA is TGTGCCAGCAGCTTGGGGAGGGGACAGGGGGTAGGAGAGACCCAGTACTTC. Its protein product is CASSLGRGQGVGETQYF.

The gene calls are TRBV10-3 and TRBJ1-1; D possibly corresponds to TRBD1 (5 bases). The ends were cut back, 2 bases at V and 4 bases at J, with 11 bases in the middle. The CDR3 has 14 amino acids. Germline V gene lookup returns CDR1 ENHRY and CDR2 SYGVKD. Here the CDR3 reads CAISEAGGGTEAFF. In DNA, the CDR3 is TGTGCCATCAGTGAGGCCGGGGGAGGCACTGAAGCTTTCTTT.

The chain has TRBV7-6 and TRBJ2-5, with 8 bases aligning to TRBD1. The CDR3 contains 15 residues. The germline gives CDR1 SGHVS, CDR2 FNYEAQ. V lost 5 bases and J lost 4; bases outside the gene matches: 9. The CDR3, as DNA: TGTGCCAGCAGCCGAAACACCGACAGGGGAGAGACCCAGTACTTC. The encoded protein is CASSRNTDRGETQYF.

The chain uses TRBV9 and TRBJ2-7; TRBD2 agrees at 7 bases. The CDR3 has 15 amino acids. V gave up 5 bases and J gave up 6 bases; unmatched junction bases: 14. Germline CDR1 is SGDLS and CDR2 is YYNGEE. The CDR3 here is CASRNSGAPPSEQYF. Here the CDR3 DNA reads TGTGCCAGCAGGAACAGCGGGGCCCCTCCGAGCGAGCAGTACTTC.

The CDR3 loop reads CASSLLAESSPLHF. CDR3 coding DNA: TGTGCCAGCAGTTTATTAGCAGAGAGTTCACCCCTCCACTTT. The chain links TRBV28 to TRBJ1-6; D gene ambiguous. V was clipped by 1 base and J by 9 bases, with 10 bases between them. Germline V gene sequence: CDR1 MDHEN, CDR2 SYDVKM. The CDR3 length is 14 residues.

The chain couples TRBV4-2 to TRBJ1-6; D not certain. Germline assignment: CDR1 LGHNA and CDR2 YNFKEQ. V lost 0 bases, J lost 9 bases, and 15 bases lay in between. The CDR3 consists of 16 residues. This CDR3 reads CASSQDLEQISSPLHF. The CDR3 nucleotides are TGTGCCAGCAGCCAAGATTTAGAACAGATTAGTTCACCCCTCCACTTT.

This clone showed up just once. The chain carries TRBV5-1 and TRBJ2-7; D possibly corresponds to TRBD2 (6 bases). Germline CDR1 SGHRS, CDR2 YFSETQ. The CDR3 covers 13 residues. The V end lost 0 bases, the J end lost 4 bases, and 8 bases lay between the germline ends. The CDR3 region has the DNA TGCGCCAGCAGCTTGGCCGCGGGATACGAGCAGTACTTC. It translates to CASSLAAGYEQYF.

CDR3 sequence: CASSQDITGSGAFF. DNA of the CDR3: TGTGCCAGCAGCCAAGATATAACAGGGAGTGGAGCTTTCTTT. This chain joins TRBV3-1 (or the pseudogene TRBV3-2) and TRBJ1-1; perhaps TRBD1 as D (6 bases). This CDR3 has 14 amino acids. Trimming shortened V by 0 bases and J by 10 bases, and 15 bases separated the two germline ends. Germline CDR1 reads LGHDT; CDR2 reads YNNKEL (reference sequence).